These T cell receptor beta chains were read from a single sample in a study of T-cell memory formation after mild COVID-19. TCRdb passed the 5' RACE reads through MiXCR, listing each CDR3 protein once. In the table there are 450,000 or so distinct CDR3 sequences, 15% to 20% of which are singletons. The sequenced sample consisted of PBMCs or a T cell subset sorted from them (not recorded which). These receptors all stem from an adult woman who had mild COVID-19 (a few samples of this study predate the infection). Cell type and time point are not known. The CDR3 runs from the conserved cysteine through the conserved F or W. Each record gives: V gene, D gene, clone size, J gene, CDR3 protein, CDR3 DNA. The D gene is left open where the match is weak. Size tells how often a clone was seen (once, few, many) or the class of an expanded clone, and some rows leave it out.

>TRBV4-2|TRBD2|-|TRBJ2-1
CASSHTTSGMIEQFF
TGTGCCAGCAGCCATACGACTAGCGGGATGATTGAGCAGTTCTTC
>TRBV2|-|-|TRBJ2-7
CATLGGAGEQYF
TGTGCCACCTTGGGGGGTGCGGGCGAGCAGTACTTC
>TRBV2|TRBD2|-|TRBJ2-3
CASLRAGVDTQYF
TGTGCCAGTCTTCGAGCGGGGGTAGATACGCAGTATTTT
>TRBV14|TRBD1|-|TRBJ1-1
CASSQDTTPGTGIFTGAAFF
TGTGCCAGCAGCCAAGATACTACCCCCGGGACAGGGATATTCACTGGTGCGGCTTTCTTT
>TRBV9|-|few|TRBJ1-2
CASSVDVIFGGYGYTF
TGTGCCAGCAGCGTAGACGTGATTTTTGGAGGATATGGCTACACCTTC
>TRBV20-1|-|many|TRBJ1-5
CSARPGEGGNQPQHF
TGCAGTGCCCGGCCAGGGGAGGGCGGCAATCAGCCCCAGCATTTT
>TRBV10-3|-|-|TRBJ2-7
CAISGFAEDISPNEQYF
TGTGCCATCAGCGGGTTCGCCGAGGACATTTCTCCCAACGAGCAGTACTTC
>TRBV7-9|-|-|TRBJ1-1
CASSSSGWKAFF
TGTGCCAGCAGCTCCAGTGGGTGGAAAGCTTTCTTT
>TRBV10-2|TRBD1|few|TRBJ2-6
CASLIKGLPGGQALSGANVLTF
TGCGCCAGCCTTATAAAGGGGCTACCGGGTGGACAGGCCCTCTCTGGGGCCAACGTCCTGACTTTC
>TRBV19|TRBD1|-|TRBJ2-3
CASSRTGVQTDTQYF
TGTGCCAGTAGCAGGACAGGGGTACAGACAGATACGCAGTATTTT
>TRBV3-1|TRBD1|-|TRBJ1-1
CASRNGQVSTEAFF
TGTGCCAGCAGAAACGGACAGGTGAGCACTGAAGCTTTCTTT
>TRBV6-4|TRBD1|few|TRBJ1-2
CASSESPAQGASYGYTF
TGTGCCAGCAGTGAGTCTCCGGCACAGGGGGCTAGCTATGGCTACACCTTC
>TRBV5-1|-|-|TRBJ1-2
CASSLDIGVTVNYGYTF
TGCGCCAGCAGCTTGGATATAGGTGTGACAGTTAACTATGGCTACACCTTC
>TRBV3-1|-|many|TRBJ2-6
CASSQGGANVLTF
TGTGCCAGCAGCCAAGGTGGGGCCAACGTCCTGACTTTC
>TRBV29-1|-|few|TRBJ2-1
CSVEGSSPLYNEQFF
TGCAGCGTTGAAGGGTCTAGCCCCCTCTACAATGAGCAGTTCTTC
>TRBV7-9|TRBD2|few|TRBJ2-7
CASRAGLAGKGEQYF
TGTGCCAGCAGAGCGGGACTAGCGGGAAAGGGGGAGCAGTACTTC
>TRBV4-1|TRBD1|-|TRBJ2-7
CASSLRTGSSYEQYF
TGCGCCAGCAGCCTCCGGACAGGGAGCTCCTACGAGCAGTACTTC
>TRBV6-4|-|-|TRBJ2-1
CASSDKGGMYEQFF
TGTGCCAGCAGTGACAAGGGGGGGATGTATGAGCAGTTCTTC
>TRBV12-3/TRBV12-4|TRBD1|many|TRBJ2-2
CASSAYSGTGYTGELFF
TGTGCCAGCAGTGCATATTCCGGGACAGGTTACACCGGGGAGCTGTTTTTT
>TRBV2|-|-|TRBJ2-7
CASSEALGARVADEQYF
TGTGCCAGCAGTGAAGCGCTTGGGGCCAGGGTAGCGGACGAGCAGTACTTC
>TRBV11-2|-|few|TRBJ2-3
CASSLRALADTQYF
TGTGCCAGCAGCTTAAGGGCCTTAGCAGATACGCAGTATTTT
>TRBV7-9|-|many|TRBJ2-1
CASSLVGPISRKPEQFF
TGTGCCAGCAGCTTAGTTGGACCCATTAGCCGGAAGCCTGAGCAGTTCTTC
>TRBV6-5|-|-|TRBJ1-1
CASRGGLWTEAFF
TGTGCCAGCAGAGGGGGTTTATGGACTGAAGCTTTCTTT
>TRBV10-3|-|-|TRBJ1-1
CAMGGVQGSEAFF
TGTGCCATGGGGGGAGTACAGGGTTCTGAAGCTTTCTTT
>TRBV12-3/TRBV12-4|-|many|TRBJ2-2
CASSSGLNTGELFF
TGTGCCAGCAGCTCGGGACTGAACACCGGGGAGCTGTTTTTT
>TRBV12-3/TRBV12-4|-|once|TRBJ1-1
CASRVDSTEAFF
TGTGCCAGCAGAGTTGACAGCACTGAAGCTTTCTTT
>TRBV6-5|TRBD2|few|TRBJ2-2
CASSVAGPTGELFF
TGTGCCAGCAGTGTAGCGGGGCCCACCGGGGAGCTGTTTTTT
>TRBV11-2|-|many|TRBJ2-5
CASSLQGQETQYF
TGTGCCAGCAGCTTACAGGGCCAAGAGACCCAGTACTTC
>TRBV28|TRBD1|-|TRBJ1-2
CASNLQGTGHYGYTF
TGTGCCAGCAACCTCCAGGGGACAGGGCACTATGGCTACACCTTC
>TRBV12-3/TRBV12-4|-|-|TRBJ2-1
CASNLIGEQFF
TGTGCCAGCAATCTTATAGGGGAGCAGTTCTTC
>TRBV6-2/TRBV6-3|-|few|TRBJ2-1
CASSMAGNEQFF
TGTGCCAGCTCCATGGCGGGGAATGAGCAGTTCTTC
>TRBV5-6|-|-|TRBJ1-2
CASSLASIRRNYGYTF
TGTGCCAGCAGCTTGGCGTCGATTCGGCGGAACTATGGCTACACCTTC
>TRBV7-6|-|few|TRBJ1-1
CASSLAGVGRNTEAFF
TGTGCCAGCAGCTTAGCGGGTGTGGGGAGGAACACTGAAGCTTTCTTT
>TRBV4-1|-|-|TRBJ2-6
CASSHEGLGANVLTF
TGCGCCAGCAGCCACGAGGGGCTTGGGGCCAACGTCCTGACTTTC
>TRBV7-6|-|few|TRBJ1-4
CASSLRHGNEKLFF
TGTGCCAGCAGCTTACGTCACGGGAATGAAAAACTGTTTTTT
>TRBV10-3|TRBD1|few|TRBJ2-1
CAISEQGLVYEQFF
TGTGCCATCAGTGAACAGGGGCTAGTATATGAGCAGTTCTTC
>TRBV2|-|few|TRBJ1-2
CASRMGYGYTF
TGTGCCAGTAGGATGGGCTATGGCTACACCTTC
>TRBV7-9|-|-|TRBJ2-7
CASSPDRSPYEQYF
TGTGCCAGCAGCCCGGACCGGAGCCCCTACGAGCAGTACTTC
>TRBV12-3/TRBV12-4|TRBD1|-|TRBJ2-1
CASSLALGQGSYNEQFF
TGTGCCAGCAGTTTAGCGCTAGGACAGGGCTCCTACAATGAGCAGTTCTTC
>TRBV5-1|-|few|TRBJ1-4
CASSFRIGLNEKLFF
TGCGCCAGCAGCTTTCGTATTGGTCTTAATGAAAAACTGTTTTTT
>TRBV5-1|TRBD2|many|TRBJ2-3
CASSPRGGSTDTQYF
TGCGCCAGCAGCCCCCGGGGGGGGTCCACAGATACGCAGTATTTT
>TRBV2|-|-|TRBJ1-2
CASSDQQGNYGYTF
TGTGCCAGCAGTGATCAACAGGGCAACTATGGCTACACCTTC
>TRBV20-1|-|few|TRBJ2-3
CSAPRGGDTQYF
TGCAGTGCGCCCAGGGGTGGAGATACGCAGTATTTT
>TRBV7-2|-|many|TRBJ2-5
CASSLGGGSATQYF
TGTGCCAGCAGCTTAGGTGGAGGGAGTGCGACCCAGTACTTC
>TRBV16|TRBD1|-|TRBJ1-5
CASSQLGTGRNQPQHF
TGTGCCAGCAGCCAATTGGGGACAGGGCGCAATCAGCCCCAGCATTTT
>TRBV29-1|-|-|TRBJ1-2
CSVAGEGGYTF
TGCAGCGTTGCGGGGGAAGGTGGCTACACCTTC
>TRBV20-1|TRBD1|-|TRBJ2-2
CSARVRGPTGELFF
TGCAGTGCTAGAGTGAGGGGGCCCACCGGGGAGCTGTTTTTT
>TRBV4-1|-|-|TRBJ2-7
CASSQDQGRVYEQYF
TGCGCCAGCAGCCAAGATCAGGGCAGGGTCTACGAGCAGTACTTC
>TRBV25-1|-|few|TRBJ2-6
CASSDPGHSGANVLTF
TGTGCCAGCAGTGACCCGGGCCACTCTGGGGCCAACGTCCTGACTTTC
>TRBV7-9|-|few|TRBJ1-2
CASSARGSGGYTF
TGTGCCAGCAGCGCGCGAGGTTCTGGCGGCTACACCTTC
>TRBV4-3|TRBD2|few|TRBJ2-1
CASSQDSGRLNEQFF
TGCGCCAGCAGCCAAGACAGCGGGAGACTAAATGAGCAGTTCTTC